The 23 T cell receptor beta chains reported below all come from one sample, sequenced in a study of blood T cell repertoires in COVID-19 (dated by TCRdb to about 2020). The library was produced with the immunoSEQ multiplex PCR assay. TCRdb holds this immuneACCESS table with in-frame rearrangements only. Some clones are missing; in checked studies, unresolved V genes explain under half, and the rest has no known cause. The table for this sample lists 25,000 to 30,000 clones; around 77% of them were counted only once. Jointly, the top ten make up 7.8% of the sample. The specimen sequenced was peripheral blood. These receptors all stem from a woman in her 70s with active or convalescent COVID-19.

The chain uses TRBV28 and TRBJ2-1; TRBD2 aligns across 11 bases. This CDR3 is 15 amino acids long. V shed 2 bases, J shed 7 bases, and the junction held 4 bases outside the gene matches. The germline CDR1 and CDR2 sequences are MDHEN and SYDVKM. CDR3 amino acids: CASSLVGLAANEQFF. The CDR3 region has the DNA TGTGCCAGCAGTTTAGTGGGACTAGCGGCTAATGAGCAGTTCTTC.

A remark on this clone: The CDR3 ends on some other residue instead of the conserved phenylalanine or tryptophan, so this is likely a read error. No DNA is shown, since the ends of the CDR3 on it are uncertain; the CDR3 is the one TCRdb lists. The J gene is TRBJ2-7, the V gene TRBV20-1; the table's D call, TRBD1, was not checked against the DNA. Germline V gives CDR1 DFQATT, CDR2 SNEGSKA (reference sequence). The CDR3 is 10 residues long, ends included. The CDR3: CSARGGTGGA.

The chain couples TRBV27 to TRBJ1-3; D is undetermined. CDR3 size: 11 residues. The germline V gene has CDR1 MNHEY and CDR2 SMNVEV (reference sequence). Trimming shortened V by 7 bases and J by 3 bases, and 4 bases separated the two germline ends. Written as DNA, the CDR3 is TGTGCCAGCATTAGTGGAAACACCATATATTTT. It translates to CASISGNTIYF.

The rearrangement uses TRBV5-1 and TRBJ2-2; 8 bases line up with TRBD2. CDR1 and CDR2 from the germline V gene are SGHRS and YFSETQ. The CDR3 is 15 amino acids. V was pared by 4 bases and J by 6 bases, with 8 bases of the junction left unmatched. The CDR3, as DNA: TGCGCCAGCAGCCTCCTCCGGGGGGGGGCCGGGGAGCTGTTTTTT. This encodes CASSLLRGGAGELFF.

A single count supports this clone. The V gene is TRBV13, the J gene TRBJ1-1; a weak D match, TRBD1 (6 bases). Germline V CDR1 and CDR2: PRHDT, FYEKMQ (reference sequence). The V end was cut by 5 bases, the J end by 0 bases, with 16 bases between. The CDR3 spans 16 residues. CDR3 DNA sequence: TGTGCCAGCAGCCTACTCAGGGGATGGGTGAACACTGAAGCTTTCTTT. Translation: CASSLLRGWVNTEAFF.

The chain is built from TRBV5-4 and TRBJ2-7, with a weak D call TRBD2 (6 bases). The CDR3 covers 14 residues. The germline V gene has CDR1 SGHNT and CDR2 YYREEE (reference sequence). Trimming took 1 base from V and 6 from J, leaving 14 bases between them. CDR3: CASSLQLASPEQYF. As DNA, the CDR3 is TGTGCCAGCAGCTTGCAACTAGCTTCTCCCGAGCAGTACTTC.

This clone was seen only once. The chain joins TRBV5-1 to TRBJ2-3; TRBD2 might be the D (5 bases). The CDR3 is made up of 13 amino acids. V shed 7 bases and J shed 3 bases, with 12 bases lying between them. The germline V gene encodes CDR1 SGHRS and CDR2 YFSETQ. The CDR3 region has the DNA TGCGCCAGCTCCCCAGAGGGTACAGATACGCAGTATTTT. Its translation is CASSPEGTDTQYF. The full variable domain, completed using reference TRBV5-1 and TRBJ2-3, is KAGVTQTPRYLIKTRGQQVTLSCSPISGHRSVSWYQQTPGQGLQFLFEYFSETQRNKGNFPGRFSGRQFSNSRSEMNVSTLELGDSALYLCASSPEGTDTQYFGPGTRLTVL.

V gene TRBV7-3 combines with J gene TRBJ2-1; unclear D gene. The CDR3 has 16 amino acids. Germline V gives CDR1 SGHTA, CDR2 FQGTGA. The V gene lost 5 bases and the J gene lost 0 bases, with 14 bases spanning the gap. The CDR3 reads CASSEKVRSSYNEQFF. In DNA form, the CDR3 reads TGTGCCAGCAGCGAAAAAGTCCGTAGCTCCTACAATGAGCAGTTCTTC.

This rearrangement joins TRBV6-2 or TRBV6-3 to TRBJ2-7; D is possibly TRBD2 (6 bases). Germline CDR1 is MNHEY and CDR2 is SVGEGT. The CDR3 extends over 16 amino acids. Trimming left V 2 bases short and J 3 bases short, with 17 bases between. The DNA of the CDR3 is TGTGCCAGCAGTTACCAACACGGAGGGGCCCACTACGAGCAGTACTTC. Amino acid sequence: CASSYQHGGAHYEQYF.

The count of this clone is one. The chain combines TRBV7-2 with TRBJ1-2; TRBD1 agrees at 7 bases. Germline assignment: CDR1 SGHTA and CDR2 FQGNSA. The CDR3 runs to 15 residues. Losses at the gene ends were 1 base for V and 5 bases for J; bases not matched to a gene: 7. CDR3 residues: CASSLGDRVVYGYTF. The CDR3 DNA is TGTGCCAGCAGCTTAGGCGACAGGGTAGTATATGGCTACACCTTC.

This CDR3 reads CASSQGQGNSPLHF. For the CDR3, the DNA is TGTGCCAGCAGCCAAGGACAGGGGAATTCACCCCTCCACTTT. The chain employs TRBV7-3 and TRBJ1-6; 9 nucleotides match TRBD1. J gave up 7 bases and V 5 bases, and 3 bases lay outside the gene matches. Germline assignment: CDR1 SGHTA and CDR2 FQGTGA. CDR3 length equals 14 residues.

The chain couples TRBV11-2 to TRBJ2-5; D is unclear. Germline V gene lookup returns CDR1 SGHAT and CDR2 FQNNGV. The CDR3 sequence is 15 residues long. V was shortened by 4 bases and J by 5 bases, with 17 bases between the two germline ends. The CDR3 DNA follows: TGTGCCAGCAGCTCCCAACAGTCTGGTTGGGAGACCCAGTACTTC. It specifies CASSSQQSGWETQYF.

V usage is TRBV3-1 (or the pseudogene TRBV3-2) and J usage is TRBJ2-7, with TRBD1 identical over 9 bases. CDR1 and CDR2 from the germline V gene are LGHDT and YNNKEL (reference sequence). The CDR3 length is 14 residues. The V segment lost 4 bases and the J segment 6 bases; nucleotides outside the gene matches: 7. CDR3 in DNA: TGTGCCAGCAGCCTGAGGACAGGGGCGGGCGAGCAGTACTTC. It yields the protein CASSLRTGAGEQYF.

V is TRBV7-3 and J is TRBJ2-5; 11 nucleotides match TRBD2. This CDR3 spans 17 amino acids. CDR1 is SGHTA, CDR2 FQGTGA, per germline. V dropped 5 bases and J dropped 7; count of bases not matched to a gene: 15. DNA for the CDR3: TGTGCCAGCAGCAAACAAGTGGGACTAGCGGCGAAGTCGACCCAGTACTTC. Residues: CASSKQVGLAAKSTQYF.

This sequence joins TRBV7-8 and TRBJ1-5; D is undetermined. This CDR3 contains 14 residues. Between the trimmed V and J ends, which lost 1 base and 2 bases, there was a span of 6 bases. The germline CDR1 and CDR2 sequences are SGHVS and FQNEAQ. The CDR3 region is CASSLGHGNQPQHF. CDR3 DNA sequence: TGTGCCAGCAGCTTAGGGCATGGCAATCAGCCCCAGCATTTT.

The chain links TRBV18 to TRBJ2-2; perhaps TRBD1 as D (5 bases). The CDR3 is 17 residues long. Deletions cut 3 bases from V and 0 bases from J, with 14 bases between. Germline-derived CDR1 and CDR2 are KGHSH and LQKENI. CDR3 DNA: TGTGCCAGCTCACCCTTTGCAGGGTTTACGAACACCGGGGAGCTGTTTTTT. This translates into CASSPFAGFTNTGELFF.

The V gene is TRBV3-1 (or the pseudogene TRBV3-2), the J gene TRBJ2-1, with 7 nucleotides matching TRBD2. CDR1 LGHDT and CDR2 YNNKEL come from the germline V gene (reference sequence). The CDR3 is 17 amino acids. Unmatched junction bases numbered 10, after V lost 1 base and J lost 4 bases. CDR3 protein: CASSQVIRLAAYNEQFF. CDR3 nucleotide sequence: TGTGCCAGCAGCCAAGTTATACGGCTAGCGGCTTACAATGAGCAGTTCTTC.

This clone has a handful of counts. The chain has TRBV5-1 and TRBJ1-2; unclear D gene. V lost 0 bases to trimming and J lost 7 bases, with 13 bases between them. This CDR3 comprises 14 residues. Germline CDR1 is SGHRS and CDR2 is YFSETQ. The CDR3: CASSLALREGGYTF. The CDR3 nucleotides read TGCGCCAGCAGCTTGGCCCTAAGGGAGGGTGGCTACACCTTC. The full variable domain, completed using reference TRBV5-1 and TRBJ1-2, is KAGVTQTPRYLIKTRGQQVTLSCSPISGHRSVSWYQQTPGQGLQFLFEYFSETQRNKGNFPGRFSGRQFSNSRSEMNVSTLELGDSALYLCASSLALREGGYTFGSGTRLTVV.

The CDR3 DNA reads as TGTGCCAGCAGCCCACACGAGGGCCAGTACTTC. This encodes CASSPHEGQYF. V usage is TRBV5-5 and J usage is TRBJ2-5; D possibly corresponds to TRBD2 (5 bases). Trimming shortened V by 4 bases and J by 10 bases, and 11 bases separated the two germline ends. Germline V lookup: CDR1 SGHKS, CDR2 YYEKEE (reference sequence). The CDR3 runs to 11 residues.

V usage is TRBV6-6 and J usage is TRBJ1-4; no clear D gene. V lost 5 bases, J lost 4 bases, and 20 bases lay in between. CDR3 size: 17 residues. Germline assignment: CDR1 MNHNY and CDR2 SVGAGI (reference sequence). CDR3 amino acids: CASSPHPKTQFNEKLFF. CDR3 DNA: TGTGCCAGCAGTCCACACCCGAAGACACAGTTTAATGAAAAACTGTTTTTT.

The chain links TRBV6-2 or TRBV6-3 to TRBJ2-4; TRBD1 might be the D (6 bases). Germline V gives CDR1 MNHEY, CDR2 SVGEGT. The germline V and J ends were trimmed by 6 bases and 0 bases, with 15 bases remaining between them. The CDR3 has 16 residues. The CDR3 sequence is CASSIDRSLAKNIQYF. The CDR3 bases are TGTGCCAGCAGCATCGACAGGTCCCTAGCCAAAAACATTCAGTACTTC.

CDR3 region: CASSQEVLRLPNPQYF. Here the CDR3 DNA reads TGTGCCAGCAGCCAAGAAGTGCTTCGCCTCCCTAATCCGCAGTATTTT. The rearrangement joins TRBV14 to TRBJ2-3; no reliable D call. CDR3 length: 16 residues. The ends were cut back, 0 bases at V and 10 bases at J, with 20 bases in the middle. Germline V gene lookup returns CDR1 SGHDN and CDR2 FVKESK.

This rearrangement joins TRBV19 to TRBJ1-1; 8 bases align to TRBD1. The CDR3 is 15 amino acids. V lost 5 bases to trimming and J lost 5 bases; unmatched junction nucleotides: 10. The germline V gene encodes CDR1 LNHDA and CDR2 SQIVND (reference sequence). Here the CDR3 DNA reads TGTGCCAGTAGTCTAGCGGCAGGGGGCTGGACTGAAGCTTTCTTT. Amino acids: CASSLAAGGWTEAFF.